Listed below are T cell receptor beta chains from one sample, sequenced in a study of T cells after yellow fever vaccination. TCRdb processed the 5' RACE reads anew with MiXCR; each CDR3 protein has one entry. The sample has about 130,000 distinct CDR3 sequences, 7.4% seen once. The sequencing used CD4+ T cells sorted from PBMCs, collected 10 to 11 days after the first yellow fever vaccination. Every receptor here comes from a man aged 18-30 years who received the YFV17D yellow fever vaccine. Each CDR3 is given with its conserved first and last residue. The D gene is left open where the match is weak. Some rows mark clone size as missing; the rest say once, few, many or name a class of expanded clone.

TRBV20-1	TRBJ1-5	TRBD1	NA	TGCAGTGCCAGCGCAGGGGGAAGCAATCAGCCCCAGCATTTT	CSASAGGSNQPQHF
TRBV10-3	TRBJ1-4	NA	NA	TGTGCCATCAGTGAGCCGGGACTTTCTAATGAAAAACTGTTTTTT	CAISEPGLSNEKLFF
TRBV24-1	TRBJ2-1	TRBD2	many	TGTGCCACCAGCGGGGGGACTAGCGGGGACAATGAGCAGTTCTTC	CATSGGTSGDNEQFF
TRBV24-1	TRBJ2-3	NA	many	TGTGCCACCTCGGGTTTCACAGATACGCAGTATTTT	CATSGFTDTQYF
TRBV5-1	TRBJ1-2	NA	many	TGCGCCAGCAGCTTGATCGCGAGACAGAGAGCTAACTATGGCTACACCTTC	CASSLIARQRANYGYTF
TRBV5-6	TRBJ2-3	NA	many	TGTGCCAGCAGCCGTGGTTCTGTCTCTAGCACAGATACGCAGTATTTT	CASSRGSVSSTDTQYF
TRBV6-5	TRBJ2-2	TRBD1	many	TGTGCCAGCAGCTACTGGACAGGGAATACCGGGGAGCTGTTTTTT	CASSYWTGNTGELFF
TRBV2	TRBJ2-6	NA	few	TGTGCCAGCAGTCCTCCCCGCTCTGGGGCCAACGTCCTGACTTTC	CASSPPRSGANVLTF
TRBV5-1	TRBJ2-1	TRBD2	many	TGCGCCAGCAGCTTTCTAGCGGGGAACAATGAGCAGTTCTTC	CASSFLAGNNEQFF
TRBV19	TRBJ1-1	NA	many	TGTGCCAGTAGTCAGTCTCTGAGCGCTGAAGCTTTCTTT	CASSQSLSAEAFF
TRBV4-3	TRBJ2-1	NA	many	TGCGCCAGCAGCCTCAGGGGTAACAATGAGCAGTTCTTC	CASSLRGNNEQFF
TRBV4-3	TRBJ2-1	NA	many	TGCGCCAGCAGCCAAAGTCAGATCAATGAGCAGTTCTTC	CASSQSQINEQFF
TRBV5-1	TRBJ2-1	NA	many	TGCGCCAGCAGCCTGAGCGGATCTTCCTCCTACAATGAGCAGTTCTTC	CASSLSGSSSYNEQFF
TRBV20-1	TRBJ1-3	NA	NA	TGCAGTGCTAGGGCGAAGGACCGGCACACCTCTGGAAACACCATATATTTT	CSARAKDRHTSGNTIYF
TRBV12-3/TRBV12-4	TRBJ1-4	NA	many	TGTGCCAGCAGTTTCATCGGGCAGCCGGGAAAACTGTTTTTT	CASSFIGQPGKLFF
TRBV11-3	TRBJ2-1	NA	many	TGTGCCAGCAGCCTTGGGGGGGGCGGGAGTCACAATGAGCAGTTCTTC	CASSLGGGGSHNEQFF
TRBV19	TRBJ1-5	TRBD1	many	TGTGCCAGTAGTGCCACAGGGGGCGGAGGCAATCAGCCCCAGCATTTT	CASSATGGGGNQPQHF
TRBV12-3/TRBV12-4	TRBJ2-2	TRBD2	NA	TGTACCTGCAGTTTATATGGCTGGGAGGGCACGAACACCGGGGAGCTGTTTTTT	CTCSLYGWEGTNTGELFF
TRBV29-1	TRBJ1-2	NA	many	TGCAGCGTTGAACCCAGCAGAGGAGGCTACACCTTC	CSVEPSRGGYTF
TRBV7-9	TRBJ2-5	NA	many	TGTGCCAGCAGCCGGATCCAAGAGACCCAGTACTTC	CASSRIQETQYF
TRBV7-6	TRBJ1-2	NA	NA	TGTGCCAGCAGCTGGGGCGGGGGGGGGACTCAAAACTATGGCTACACCTTC	CASSWGGGGTQNYGYTF
TRBV4-3	TRBJ1-4	NA	many	TGCGCCAGCAGCCTGCGACCCACAGGTCCCGGGGGTGAAAAACTGTTTTTT	CASSLRPTGPGGEKLFF
TRBV5-1	TRBJ2-1	TRBD2	many	TGCGCCAGCAGCCGACTAGCATCTTGGGGCTACAATGAGCAGTTCTTC	CASSRLASWGYNEQFF
TRBV3-1	TRBJ2-1	NA	many	TGTGCCAGCAGCCAGGGGACAGCGGGTTACAATGAGCAGTTCTTC	CASSQGTAGYNEQFF
TRBV7-2	TRBJ2-3	TRBD2	many	TGTGCCAGCAGCTTAATTCCCCGCGGGGGGGGTTCAGATACGCAGTATTTT	CASSLIPRGGGSDTQYF
TRBV7-6	TRBJ1-6	NA	few	TGTGCCAGCAGCCGGGCCCGGCCTGGTGCTTCACCCCTCCACTTT	CASSRARPGASPLHF
TRBV10-3	TRBJ2-3	NA	many	TGTGCCATCAGCCGGGGAGAAACAGATACGCAGTATTTT	CAISRGETDTQYF
TRBV20-1	TRBJ2-5	TRBD2	NA	TGCAGTGCCAGGCGGTTCGGGGGGGGTACCCAGTACTTC	CSARRFGGGTQYF
TRBV14	TRBJ1-2	TRBD1	many	TGTGCCAGCAGCCCGATAAAGGCAGGGGGACGCCTAAACTATGGCTACACCTTC	CASSPIKAGGRLNYGYTF
TRBV7-2	TRBJ2-1	TRBD2	many	TGTGCCAGCAGCTTAGCGCGGGGGGGCCGGAATGAGCAGTTCTTC	CASSLARGGRNEQFF
TRBV5-1	TRBJ2-2	TRBD2	many	TGCGCCAGCAGCTCACTGACTAGCGGGAACACCGGGGAGCTGTTTTTT	CASSSLTSGNTGELFF
TRBV3-1	TRBJ1-1	TRBD1	many	TGTGCCAGCAGTCGTGACAGGGCCGGAGGCACTGAAGCTTTCTTT	CASSRDRAGGTEAFF
TRBV12-3/TRBV12-4	TRBJ2-7	NA	many	TGTGCCAGCAGTTTAATTCTGGCCGAGCAGTACTTC	CASSLILAEQYF
TRBV7-2	TRBJ2-5	NA	few	TGTGCCAGCAGCCCCTTGGGGGGGGCGGTGCAAGAGACCCAGTACTTC	CASSPLGGAVQETQYF
TRBV29-1	TRBJ2-1	NA	many	TGCAGCGGAAGACAGGGGAGGGATGAGCAGTTCTTC	CSGRQGRDEQFF
TRBV30	TRBJ1-4	NA	many	TGTGCCTGGAGTATGGAGGGGGAGAGGGAAAAACTGTTTTTT	CAWSMEGEREKLFF
TRBV7-2	TRBJ2-3	TRBD2	many	TGTGCCAGCAGCGAACGGCTAGCGGGGGCCTTCACAGATACGCAGTATTTT	CASSERLAGAFTDTQYF
TRBV7-2	TRBJ1-1	NA	many	TGTGCCAGCAGCTTCCAAACCCTACGACAGGCGGGGAACACTGAAGCTTTCTTT	CASSFQTLRQAGNTEAFF
TRBV28	TRBJ2-2	TRBD1	few	TGTGCCAGCATACAGGGGATCGGCGGGGAGCTGTTTTTT	CASIQGIGGELFF
TRBV7-9	TRBJ2-7	NA	many	TGTGCCAGCAGCTACCCCGGGGCGGTGCCTGAGCAGTACTTC	CASSYPGAVPEQYF
TRBV2	TRBJ2-5	NA	many	TGTGCCAGAAACACCCAAGAGACCCAGTACTTC	CARNTQETQYF
TRBV6-2/TRBV6-3	TRBJ1-2	NA	many	TGTGCCAGCAGTTACCAGATCTATGGCTACACCTTC	CASSYQIYGYTF
TRBV2	TRBJ2-2	NA	many	TGTGCCAGCAGCAGGGGGCGGGGGTCGTCTGACACCGGGGAGCTGTTTTTT	CASSRGRGSSDTGELFF
TRBV6-5	TRBJ1-2	NA	NA	TGTGCCAGCACCCCAGGACGGGACTATGGCTACACCTTC	CASTPGRDYGYTF
TRBV30	TRBJ1-2	TRBD1	many	TGTGCCTCCCCCCCGGGGACAGGGGGTAACTATGGCTACACCTTC	CASPPGTGGNYGYTF